This T cell receptor beta chain is from a study of cytomegalovirus exposure and HLA in healthy donors. This clone was recorded a few times. V was clipped by 0 bases and J by 5 bases, with 16 bases between them. CDR1 and CDR2 (germline): LGHNA, YSLEER. The CDR3 covers 16 residues. The PCR made use of 60 Vbeta and 13 Jbeta primers. The repertoire was sequenced with immunoSEQ multiplex PCR; TCRdb's copy has only in-frame clones and lacks some. The repertoire consists of roughly 120,000 clones, with 60% to 70% occurring once and the leading ten covering over 8.5%. This chain joins TRBV4-3 and TRBJ2-5; tentative D call: TRBD2 (6 bases). The sample comprised PBMCs. This receptor was taken from a woman between 40 and 50 years old in good health and CMV-seropositive. CDR3 sequence: CASSQDGSGEGETQYF. DNA of the CDR3: TGCGCCAGCAGCCAAGATGGTTCGGGAGAGGGGGAGACCCAGTACTTC.